A selection of T cell receptor beta chains follows, all from one sample in a study of cytomegalovirus exposure and HLA in healthy donors. Sequenced by immunoSEQ multiplex PCR; TCRdb stores in-frame clones only, minus some. Altogether over 150,000 clones are present, around 84% being singletons, with the ten largest covering 2.1%. Sequenced sample: PBMCs. The receptors stem from a human donor in good health. Each CDR3 is given with its conserved first and last residue. Fields, in order: V gene, J gene, clone size, D gene, CDR3 length, CDR3 DNA, CDR3 protein. The D gene is left open where the match is weak. Clone size is not always given. Where it is, it says once, few, many or a class for expanded clones.

V: TRBV7-2
J: TRBJ2-4
size: NA
D: NA
length: 13
DNA: TGTGCCAGCAGCTTGCGACAGGCAAACATTCAGTACTTC
CDR3: CASSLRQANIQYF

V: TRBV6-5
J: TRBJ1-4
size: NA
D: TRBD1
length: 15
DNA: TGTGCCAGCAGTTCAACCGGGACAGAAAATGAAAAACTGTTTTTT
CDR3: CASSSTGTENEKLFF

V: TRBV5-1
J: TRBJ2-3
size: NA
D: TRBD1
length: 15
DNA: TGCGCCAGCAGCTCAGGGGGAGACTGGACAGATACGCAGTATTTT
CDR3: CASSSGGDWTDTQYF

V: TRBV9
J: TRBJ2-3
size: NA
D: TRBD2
length: 15
DNA: TGTGCCAGCAGCGTAACTAGCGGGGGTACAGATACGCAGTATTTT
CDR3: CASSVTSGGTDTQYF

V: TRBV27
J: TRBJ2-5
size: NA
D: NA
length: 14
DNA: TGTGCCAGCAGTCCGTGGGGGGACCAAGAGACCCAGTACTTC
CDR3: CASSPWGDQETQYF

V: TRBV11-1
J: TRBJ1-6
size: NA
D: NA
length: 14
DNA: TGTGCCAGCAGCCAGGAGACAGGAAATTCACCCCTCCACTTT
CDR3: CASSQETGNSPLHF

V: TRBV2
J: TRBJ1-2
size: NA
D: TRBD1
length: 16
DNA: TGTGCCAGCAGTGGGGACAGGGTATTAGCTAACTATGGCTACACCTTC
CDR3: CASSGDRVLANYGYTF

V: TRBV18
J: TRBJ1-1
size: NA
D: TRBD1
length: 18
DNA: TGTGCCAGCTCACCGTCCCGGGACAGGGTTCTTCAGGGGACTGAAGCTTTCTTT
CDR3: CASSPSRDRVLQGTEAFF

V: TRBV5-1
J: TRBJ2-1
size: few
D: NA
length: 13
DNA: TGCGCCAGCAGCAAGGACTTCTACAATGAGCAGTTCTTC
CDR3: CASSKDFYNEQFF

V: TRBV5-6
J: TRBJ2-1
size: NA
D: NA
length: 14
DNA: TGTGCCAGCAGCTTGGACCCCCGGGGCAATGAGCAGTTCTTC
CDR3: CASSLDPRGNEQFF

V: TRBV5-6
J: TRBJ1-2
size: NA
D: NA
length: 16
DNA: TGTGCCAGCAGCTCACGCATCACAATTACTAACTATGGCTACACCTTC
CDR3: CASSSRITITNYGYTF

V: TRBV5-1
J: TRBJ2-3
size: once
D: TRBD1
length: 16
DNA: TGCGCCAGCAGCCCTCCCGACAGGGGGAAGGGAGATACGCAGTATTTT
CDR3: CASSPPDRGKGDTQYF

V: TRBV6-1
J: TRBJ1-2
size: NA
D: NA
length: 14
DNA: TGTGCCAGCAGTGAACGGTGGTTCGAGGTTGGCTACACCTTC
CDR3: CASSERWFEVGYTF

V: TRBV27
J: TRBJ2-7
size: NA
D: TRBD2
length: 15
DNA: TGTGCCAGCAGTTTTAAGGCTAGCGGGAGGGACGAGCAGTACTTC
CDR3: CASSFKASGRDEQYF

V: TRBV6-4
J: TRBJ2-5
size: few
D: TRBD2
length: 16
DNA: TGTGCCAGCAGTGACTCTGCTAGCGGGGGGCAAGAGACCCAGTACTTC
CDR3: CASSDSASGGQETQYF

V: TRBV5-1
J: TRBJ1-1
size: NA
D: NA
length: 16
DNA: TGCGCCAGCAGCAACCACCGGACAGAACAAAACACTGAAGCTTTCTTT
CDR3: CASSNHRTEQNTEAFF